This TCR beta chain comes out of a study of post-analysis software for immune sequencing data (dated by TCRdb to the mid-2010s). For the study in its entirety: Relapsing-remitting, secondary progressive and progressive-relapsing multiple sclerosis were recorded as disease courses, and subtype annotation was lacking for some patients. Patient repertoires were compared against roughly 11 previously published healthy control repertoires from donors aged roughly 6 to 26 years. A subset of samples was prepared in parallel using single-end sample barcoding, then pooled and co-amplified after Illumina adapter ligation.

Findings and caveats that apply to the study as a whole: The multiple sclerosis patient group was slightly younger than the control group. When samples were clustered directly using the F measure, samples prepared in the same batch co-clustered strongly, which prompted a batch-effect correction. Significantly lower normalized Chao1 diversity was found in multiple sclerosis patients than in controls, suggesting substantial peripheral T-cell clonal expansion. Significantly higher frequencies in patients than in controls were found for a few TRBV segments, including TRBV5-6, TRBV5-1 and TRBV20-1.

This clonotype was seen more than once but under ten times. Its antigen is unknown. No per-base quality is available; no much larger clone lies one base away. TCR beta repertoires were profiled from peripheral blood of more than ten young patients with multiple sclerosis to demonstrate the VDJtools post-analysis software. The multiple sclerosis patients were children and adolescents ranging in age from roughly 6 to 15 years. Trimmed from V: 2 bases; trimmed from J: 1 base; junction bases lacking a gene match: 7. CDR1 and CDR2 (DFQATT, SNEGSKA) derive from the germline V gene (reference sequence). Spanning cysteine to phenylalanine, the CDR3 consists of 16 amino acids. Only the CDR3 region is kept as DNA, spanning 48 bases read in frame from base 1. Receptor libraries were prepared by PCR. Instrument used: Illumina HiSeq 2500. Unique molecular identifiers were incorporated into TCR beta cDNA libraries to reduce PCR and sequencing biases. Roughly 0.5 million cDNA molecules were obtained per 1 to 10 million input T cells, so each molecule approximated one T cell. The same protocol used for the earlier healthy control dataset was applied to prepare and sequence the patient libraries. Within a given batch, samples were prepared together, multiplexed and sequenced on the same HiSeq lane. In the paper's pipeline: MIGEC was used to process the raw barcoded reads, and molecular identifier groups with only a single read were discarded before consensus assembly and CDR3 extraction. VDJtools was used for post-analysis of the clonotype tables, and diversity was normalized by down-sampling every dataset to the size of the smallest sample. Repertoire overlap clustering matched CDR3 amino acid but not nucleotide sequences to correct batch-related cross-sample contamination. The public reads were reanalyzed by TCRdb: fastp trimming at Q25, MiXCR alignment, in-frame beta chains only. For every CDR3 protein sequence, its rows merge into one entry that carries the most common genes and DNA. TCRdb, not the original authors, processed these V and J calls. The sample data list about 210,000 distinct CDR3 sequences, and approximately 29% of these were observed just once. 3% to 3.5% of the sample lies in the top ten.

The clonotype comes from a girl aged 2 to 17 with multiple sclerosis. The chain is assembled from TRBV20-1 and TRBJ2-7, and 11 junctional nucleotides match TRBD2. The specimen was blood. The CDR3 reads CSARSTSGKGSYEQYF. The DNA sequence reads TGCAGTGCTAGATCGACTAGCGGGAAGGGTTCCTACGAGCAGTACTTC.